The clone carrying this T cell receptor (beta chain) was recorded only once. The data were produced by immunoSEQ multiplex PCR, yet TCRdb's version contains in-frame clones alone and is incomplete. In the table there are about 2,500,000 clones, just over 90% of which are singletons. The sample is drawn from a study of shared clonotypes between healthy human individuals. The sequence came from a young man in good health. Sequencing used naive CD4+ T cells sorted from blood. The subset is: CD45RA+ positively selected.

CDR3 DNA sequence: TGCGCCAGCAGCCCCAAGGGGGTAGCGGGAGGGCTGGGGAATGAGCAGTTCTTC. Protein sequence: CASSPKGVAGGLGNEQFF. This sequence joins TRBV4-3 and TRBJ2-1; TRBD2 matches 11 bases. Germline V gene lookup returns CDR1 LGHNA and CDR2 YSLEER. This CDR3 comprises 18 residues. V trimming: 4 bases; J trimming: 7 bases; junction bases outside the gene matches: 15.